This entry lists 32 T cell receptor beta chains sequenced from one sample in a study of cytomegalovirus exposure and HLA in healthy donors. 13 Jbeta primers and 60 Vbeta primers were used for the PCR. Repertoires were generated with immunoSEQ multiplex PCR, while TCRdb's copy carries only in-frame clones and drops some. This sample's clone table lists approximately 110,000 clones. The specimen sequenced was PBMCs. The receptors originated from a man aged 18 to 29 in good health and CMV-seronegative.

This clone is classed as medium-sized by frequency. The CDR3 spells CASGVRRDLNTEAFF. In nucleotides, the CDR3 is TGTGCCAGTGGAGTCAGACGGGACTTAAACACTGAAGCTTTCTTT. The V call is TRBV11-2, the J call TRBJ1-1, with a possible D match to TRBD1 (5 bases). Trimming pared 9 bases from V and 2 bases from J, leaving 19 bases between. This CDR3 has 15 residues. Germline CDR1 SGHAT, CDR2 FQNNGV.

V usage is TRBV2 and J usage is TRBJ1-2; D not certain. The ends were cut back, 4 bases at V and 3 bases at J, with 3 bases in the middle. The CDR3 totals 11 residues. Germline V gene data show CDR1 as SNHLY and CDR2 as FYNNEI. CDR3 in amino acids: CASSADYGYTF. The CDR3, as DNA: TGTGCCAGCAGTGCAGACTATGGCTACACCTTC.

For the CDR3, the DNA is TGTGCCAGCATCCCTAGCGGGAACACTGAAGCTTTCTTT. It specifies CASIPSGNTEAFF. The V and J genes are TRBV27 and TRBJ1-1, with no clear D. CDR1 MNHEY and CDR2 SMNVEV come from the germline V gene (reference sequence). The length of the CDR3 is 13 residues. V was pared by 7 bases and J by 1 base, with 10 bases between.

This CDR3 is CASSYIQGANTEAFF. CDR3 bases: TGTGCCAGCAGTTACATTCAGGGGGCTAACACTGAAGCTTTCTTT. The chain links TRBV6-6 to TRBJ1-1; 8 bases agree with TRBD1. CDR3 length equals 15 residues. Germline-derived CDR1 and CDR2 are MNHNY and SVGAGI (reference sequence). Trimming cost V 2 bases and J 2 bases; bases outside gene matches: 4.

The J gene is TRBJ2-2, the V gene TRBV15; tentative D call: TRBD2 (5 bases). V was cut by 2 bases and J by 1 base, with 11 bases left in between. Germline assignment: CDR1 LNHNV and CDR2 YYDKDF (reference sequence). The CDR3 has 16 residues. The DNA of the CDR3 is TGTGCCACCAGCAGATCTTGGACTGAGAACACCGGGGAGCTGTTTTTT. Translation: CATSRSWTENTGELFF.

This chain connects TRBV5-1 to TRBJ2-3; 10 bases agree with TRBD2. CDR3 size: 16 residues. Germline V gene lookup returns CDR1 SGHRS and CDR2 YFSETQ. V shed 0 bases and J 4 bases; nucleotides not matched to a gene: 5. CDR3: CASSLVAAGGADTQYF. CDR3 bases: TGCGCCAGCAGCTTGGTGGCAGCGGGGGGGGCAGATACGCAGTATTTT.

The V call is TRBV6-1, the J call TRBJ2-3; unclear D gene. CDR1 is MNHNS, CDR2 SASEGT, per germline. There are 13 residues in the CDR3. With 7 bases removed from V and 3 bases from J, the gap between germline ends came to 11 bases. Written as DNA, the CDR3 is TGTGCCAGCACTCCGGTCAGGACAGATACGCAGTATTTT. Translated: CASTPVRTDTQYF.

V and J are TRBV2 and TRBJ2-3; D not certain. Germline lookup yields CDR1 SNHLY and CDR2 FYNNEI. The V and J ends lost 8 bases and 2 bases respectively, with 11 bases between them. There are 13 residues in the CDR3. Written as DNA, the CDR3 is TGTGCCAGCCAAGAACAGTACACAGATACGCAGTATTTT. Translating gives CASQEQYTDTQYF.

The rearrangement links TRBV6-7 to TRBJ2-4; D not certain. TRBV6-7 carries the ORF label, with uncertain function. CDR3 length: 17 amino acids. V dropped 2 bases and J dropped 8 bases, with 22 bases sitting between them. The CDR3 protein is CASSYPHPGDCWDIQYF. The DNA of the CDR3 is TGTGCCAGCAGTTACCCCCACCCCGGCGACTGTTGGGACATTCAGTACTTC.

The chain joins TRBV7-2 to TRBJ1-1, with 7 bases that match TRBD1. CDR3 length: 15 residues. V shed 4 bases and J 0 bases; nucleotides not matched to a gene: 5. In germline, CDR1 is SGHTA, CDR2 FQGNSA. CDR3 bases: TGTGCCAGCAGCTCCCAAGGACAGGTGAACACTGAAGCTTTCTTT. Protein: CASSSQGQVNTEAFF. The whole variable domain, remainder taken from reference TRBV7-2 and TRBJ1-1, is GAGVSQSPSNKVTEKGKDVELRCDPISGHTALYWYRQSLGQGLEFLIYFQGNSAPDKSGLPSDRFSAERTGGSVSTLTIQRTQQEDSAVYLCASSSQGQVNTEAFFGQGTRLTVV.

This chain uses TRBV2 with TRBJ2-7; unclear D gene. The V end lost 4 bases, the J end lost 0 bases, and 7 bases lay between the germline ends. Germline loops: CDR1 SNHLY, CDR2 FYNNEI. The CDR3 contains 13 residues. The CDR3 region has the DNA TGTGCCAGCAGTGCACAGCCCTCCTACGAGCAGTACTTC. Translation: CASSAQPSYEQYF.

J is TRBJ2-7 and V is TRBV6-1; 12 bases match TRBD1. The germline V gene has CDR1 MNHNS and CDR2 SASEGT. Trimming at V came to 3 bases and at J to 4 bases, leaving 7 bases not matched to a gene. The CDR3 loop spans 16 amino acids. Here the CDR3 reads CASSDLGTGGRYEQYF. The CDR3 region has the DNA TGTGCCAGCAGTGACCTTGGGACAGGGGGCAGGTACGAGCAGTACTTC.

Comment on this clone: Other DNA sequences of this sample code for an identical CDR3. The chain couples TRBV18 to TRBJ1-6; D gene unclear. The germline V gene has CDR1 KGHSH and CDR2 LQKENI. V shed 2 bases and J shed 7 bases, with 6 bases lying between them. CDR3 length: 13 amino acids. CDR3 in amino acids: CASSPTGNSPLHF. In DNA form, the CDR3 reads TGTGCCAGCTCACCAACGGGGAATTCACCCCTCCACTTT. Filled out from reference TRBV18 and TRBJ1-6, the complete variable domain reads NAGVMQNPRHLVRRRGQEARLRCSPMKGHSHVYWYRQLPEEGLKFMVYLQKENIIDESGMPKERFSAEFPKEGPSILRIQQVVRGDSAAYFCASSPTGNSPLHFGNGTRLTVT.

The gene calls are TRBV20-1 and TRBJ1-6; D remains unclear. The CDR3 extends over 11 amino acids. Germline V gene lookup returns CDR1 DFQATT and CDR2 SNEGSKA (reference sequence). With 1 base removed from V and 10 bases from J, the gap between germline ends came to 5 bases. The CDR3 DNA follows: TGCAGTGCTAGAGGAGGATCACCCCTCCACTTT. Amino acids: CSARGGSPLHF.

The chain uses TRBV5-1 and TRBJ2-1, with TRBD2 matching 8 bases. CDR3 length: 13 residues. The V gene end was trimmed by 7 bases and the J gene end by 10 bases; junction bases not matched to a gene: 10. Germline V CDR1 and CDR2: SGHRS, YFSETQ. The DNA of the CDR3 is TGCGCCAGCGCGGGGGGATGGCGGGAGGAGCAGTTCTTC. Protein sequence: CASAGGWREEQFF.

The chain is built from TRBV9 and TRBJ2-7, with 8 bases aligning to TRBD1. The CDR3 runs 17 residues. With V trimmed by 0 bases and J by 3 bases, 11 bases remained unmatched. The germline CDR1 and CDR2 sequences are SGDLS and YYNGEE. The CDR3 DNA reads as TGTGCCAGCAGCGTAGAACCCGGACAGGGAGAATACTACGAGCAGTACTTC. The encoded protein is CASSVEPGQGEYYEQYF.

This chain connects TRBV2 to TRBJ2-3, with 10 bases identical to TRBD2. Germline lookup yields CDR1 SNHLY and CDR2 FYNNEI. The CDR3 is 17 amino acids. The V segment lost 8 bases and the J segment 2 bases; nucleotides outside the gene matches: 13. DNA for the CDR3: TGTGCCAGCGAGAGGTTTGGAAGCGGGGGGGCCACAGATACGCAGTATTTT. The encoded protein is CASERFGSGGATDTQYF. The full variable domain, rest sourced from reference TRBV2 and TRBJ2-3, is EPEVTQTPSHQVTQMGQEVILRCVPISNHLYFYWYRQILGQKVEFLVSFYNNEISEKSEIFDDQFSVERPDGSNFTLKIRSTKLEDSAMYFCASERFGSGGATDTQYFGPGTRLTVL.

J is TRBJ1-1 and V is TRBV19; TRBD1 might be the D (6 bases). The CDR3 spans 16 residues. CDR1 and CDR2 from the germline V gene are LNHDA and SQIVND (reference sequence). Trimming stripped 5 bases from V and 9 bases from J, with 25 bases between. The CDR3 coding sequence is TGTGCCAGTAGTCCCCTCTCTCCCCGGGGGGCTCAGAAAGCTTTCTTT. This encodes CASSPLSPRGAQKAFF.

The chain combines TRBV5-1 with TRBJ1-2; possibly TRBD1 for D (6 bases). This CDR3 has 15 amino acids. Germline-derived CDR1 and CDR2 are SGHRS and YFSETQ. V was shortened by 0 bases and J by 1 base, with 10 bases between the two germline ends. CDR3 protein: CASSLDGQINYGYTF. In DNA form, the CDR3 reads TGCGCCAGCAGCTTGGACGGACAGATTAACTATGGCTACACCTTC. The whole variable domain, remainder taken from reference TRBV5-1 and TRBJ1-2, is KAGVTQTPRYLIKTRGQQVTLSCSPISGHRSVSWYQQTPGQGLQFLFEYFSETQRNKGNFPGRFSGRQFSNSRSEMNVSTLELGDSALYLCASSLDGQINYGYTFGSGTRLTVV.

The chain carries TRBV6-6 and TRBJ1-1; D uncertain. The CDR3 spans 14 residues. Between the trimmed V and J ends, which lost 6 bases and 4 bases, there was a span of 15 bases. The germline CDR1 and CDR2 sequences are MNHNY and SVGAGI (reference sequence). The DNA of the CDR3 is TGTGCCAGCAGCCCTCTTCAGAGAGGCACTGAAGCTTTCTTT. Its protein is CASSPLQRGTEAFF.

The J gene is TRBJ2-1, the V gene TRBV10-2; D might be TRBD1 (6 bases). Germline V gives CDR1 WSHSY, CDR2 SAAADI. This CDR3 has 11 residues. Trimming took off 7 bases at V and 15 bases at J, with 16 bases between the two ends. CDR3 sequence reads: CASTRRGIRFF. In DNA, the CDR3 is TGCGCCAGCACCCGCAGGGGAATACGGTTCTTC.

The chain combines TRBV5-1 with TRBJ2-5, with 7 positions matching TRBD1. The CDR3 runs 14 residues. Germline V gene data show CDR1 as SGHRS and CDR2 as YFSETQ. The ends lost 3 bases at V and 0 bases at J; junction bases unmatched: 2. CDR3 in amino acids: CASSWGTDQETQYF. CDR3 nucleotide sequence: TGCGCCAGCAGCTGGGGGACAGACCAAGAGACCCAGTACTTC.

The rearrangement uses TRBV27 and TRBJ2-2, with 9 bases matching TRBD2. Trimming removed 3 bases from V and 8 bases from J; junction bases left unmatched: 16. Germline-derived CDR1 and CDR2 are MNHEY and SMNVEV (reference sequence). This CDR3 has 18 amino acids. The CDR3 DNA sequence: TGTGCCAGCAGTTTCCGCGGACTAGCGCTATCCAGGGAAGGGGAGCTGTTTTTT. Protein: CASSFRGLALSREGELFF.

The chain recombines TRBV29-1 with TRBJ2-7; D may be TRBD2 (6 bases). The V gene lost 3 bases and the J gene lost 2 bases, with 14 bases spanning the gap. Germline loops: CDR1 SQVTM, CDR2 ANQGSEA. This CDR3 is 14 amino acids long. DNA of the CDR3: TGCAGCGTTGATACGGGAGCCCACCCCTACGAGCAGTACTTC. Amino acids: CSVDTGAHPYEQYF.

CDR3 residues: CASSTGQWELFF. The CDR3 region has the DNA TGTGCCAGTAGTACGGGACAGTGGGAACTGTTTTTT. The chain uses TRBV19 and TRBJ1-4; 7 bases are shared with TRBD1. CDR1 LNHDA and CDR2 SQIVND come from the germline V gene (reference sequence). CDR3 length: 12 residues. V shed 4 bases and J 12 bases; nucleotides not matched to a gene: 5. Drawing the rest from reference TRBV19 and TRBJ1-4, the complete variable domain is DGGITQSPKYLFRKEGQNVTLSCEQNLNHDAMYWYRQDPGQGLRLIYYSQIVNDFQKGDIAEGYSVSREKKESFPLTVTSAQKNPTAFYLCASSTGQWELFFGSGTQLSVL.

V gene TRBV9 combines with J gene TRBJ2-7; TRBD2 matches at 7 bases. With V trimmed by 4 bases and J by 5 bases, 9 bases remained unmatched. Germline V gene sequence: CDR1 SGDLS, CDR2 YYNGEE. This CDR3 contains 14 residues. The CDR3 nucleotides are TGTGCCAGCAGCTTGCTGGCGGGAGAGGACGAGCAGTACTTC. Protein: CASSLLAGEDEQYF.

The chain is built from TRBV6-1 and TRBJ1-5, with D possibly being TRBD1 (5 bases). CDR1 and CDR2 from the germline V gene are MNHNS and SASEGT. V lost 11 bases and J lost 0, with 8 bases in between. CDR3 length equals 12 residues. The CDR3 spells CAGQGSNQPQHF. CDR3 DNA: TGTGCCGGCCAGGGTAGCAATCAGCCCCAGCATTTT.

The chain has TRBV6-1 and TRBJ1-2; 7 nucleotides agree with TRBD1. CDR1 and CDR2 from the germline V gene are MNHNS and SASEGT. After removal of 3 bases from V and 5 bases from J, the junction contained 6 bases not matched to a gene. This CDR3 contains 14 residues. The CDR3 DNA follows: TGTGCCAGCAGTGATTTTGACAGGGTTTATGGCTACACCTTC. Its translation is CASSDFDRVYGYTF.

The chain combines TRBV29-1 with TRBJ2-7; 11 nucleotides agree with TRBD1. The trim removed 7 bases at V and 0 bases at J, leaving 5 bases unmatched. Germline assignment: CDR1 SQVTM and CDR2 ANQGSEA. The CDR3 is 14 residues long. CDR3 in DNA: TGCAGCGCAACCGGACAGGGGGCCTCCTACGAGCAGTACTTC. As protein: CSATGQGASYEQYF.

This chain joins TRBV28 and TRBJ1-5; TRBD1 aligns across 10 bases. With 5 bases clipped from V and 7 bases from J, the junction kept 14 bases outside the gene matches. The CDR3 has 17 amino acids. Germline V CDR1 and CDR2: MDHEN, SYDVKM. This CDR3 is CASSPGTGDRGGQPQHF. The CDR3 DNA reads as TGTGCCAGCAGTCCGGGGACAGGGGACAGGGGAGGGCAGCCCCAGCATTTT. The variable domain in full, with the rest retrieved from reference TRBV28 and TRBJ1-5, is DVKVTQSSRYLVKRTGEKVFLECVQDMDHENMFWYRQDPGLGLRLIYFSYDVKMKEKGDIPEGYSVSREKKERFSLILESASTNQTSMYLCASSPGTGDRGGQPQHFGDGTRLSIL.

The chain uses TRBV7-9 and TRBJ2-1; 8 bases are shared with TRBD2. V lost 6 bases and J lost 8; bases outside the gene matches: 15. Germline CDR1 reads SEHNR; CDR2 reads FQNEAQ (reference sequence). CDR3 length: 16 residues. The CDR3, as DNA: TGTGCCAGCAGAGGTAGTAGCGGGATGACGATAGATGAGCAGTTCTTC. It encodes CASRGSSGMTIDEQFF.

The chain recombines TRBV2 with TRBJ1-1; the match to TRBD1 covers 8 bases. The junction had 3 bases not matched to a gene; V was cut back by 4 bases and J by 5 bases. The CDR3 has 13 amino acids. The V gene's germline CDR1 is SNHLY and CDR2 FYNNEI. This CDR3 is CASSAGGSTEAFF. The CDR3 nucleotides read TGTGCCAGCAGTGCAGGGGGCTCGACTGAAGCTTTCTTT.